This T cell receptor beta chain was sequenced during a study of cytomegalovirus exposure and HLA in healthy donors. Findings and limits, study-wide: It was in a later analysis that TCR association rates were seen to vary by HLA locus, highest for DRB1 and lowest for HLA-C. More clonal expansion characterized HLA-associated TCR beta chains than equally common others in a later analysis. An analysis was carried out later, and it reportedly showed fewer N-insertions in an Asian-associated ancestry cluster than the approximately 670-donor mean. Specific recognition of CMV antigens was confirmed in vitro for a few chains (all CMV-associated).

Note on this clone: Its antigen is unknown.

The V and J ends lost 6 bases and 7 bases, in that order; junction bases with no gene match: 5. This CDR3 has 14 residues. The germline CDR1 and CDR2 sequences are MNHEY and SMNVEV (reference sequence). A multiplex PCR was run with 60 Vbeta primers and 13 Jbeta primers. The method was immunoSEQ multiplex PCR; TCRdb's version includes in-frame clones alone and lacks a portion of them. The sample includes around 190,000 clones, approximately 86% seen only once; the top ten take 1.5% to 2%. Input material: PBMCs. V and J are TRBV27 and TRBJ1-4, with 10 bases aligning to TRBD1. The TCR originated in a woman younger than 35 in good health and CMV-seronegative. CDR3: CASRTGTGVEKLFF. The CDR3 nucleotides are TGTGCCAGCAGAACCGGGACAGGGGTTGAAAAACTGTTTTTT.